Listed below are T cell receptor beta chains from one sample, sequenced in a study of blood T cells in healthy people across ages. TCRdb ran MiXCR on the 5' RACE reads and lists one entry per CDR3 protein. In the table there are about 1.6 million distinct CDR3 sequences, roughly 32% of which are singletons. The sample comprised blood. These receptors were taken from a young woman in good health. Both conserved end residues are part of each CDR3. A D gene is named only where the DNA matches it firmly.

V | D | CDR3
TRBV25-1 | TRBD1 | CASSDYRGLGGYTF
TRBV7-2 | - | CASSLASGATYEQYF
TRBV5-5 | - | CASRPPPGNTEAFF
TRBV20-1 | - | CSARVVKETQYF
TRBV4-1 | - | CASSQDSRGWEKLFF
TRBV5-1 | TRBD1 | CATSPLMKDRDPNTEAFF
TRBV5-8 | - | CASSLRKGPDTQYF
TRBV5-1 | - | CASSLYLGTDTQYF
TRBV6-5 | TRBD1 | CASSYYGQGRGETQYF
TRBV9 | TRBD1 | CASSVGTGGSTEAFF
TRBV18 | TRBD2 | CASSPRETYNEQFF
TRBV4-1 | - | CASSQDRGAATYGYTF
TRBV27 | - | CASRDGHRDEQYF
TRBV9 | - | CASSVEMGAGNIQYF
TRBV3-1 | TRBD1 | CASSQSRTGYEKLFF
TRBV7-2 | - | CASSPRKGGGTDTQYF
TRBV21-1 | - | CASRSLRVRETQYF
TRBV6-5 | TRBD1 | CASISGTGEYGYTF
TRBV7-2 | - | CASSLKVPNTGELFF
TRBV6-1 | - | CASSEGQIYGYTF
TRBV20-1 | - | CSANTPNTEAFF
TRBV30 | - | CAWSADIRRTDTQYF
TRBV29-1 | TRBD2 | CSVAGLAGRTDTQYF
TRBV29-1 | TRBD1 | CSEGQADNEQFF
TRBV3-1 | - | CASSQVTRRGNEQFF
TRBV27 | TRBD1 | CASSSKTDRGGEKLFF
TRBV18 | TRBD2 | CASSPPSGGPYNEQFF
TRBV11-2 | - | CASSPRVDGTDTQYF
TRBV12-3/TRBV12-4 | - | CASGKAGGYEQYF
TRBV6-5 | TRBD2 | CASNSVPTSGFSTDTQYF
TRBV20-1 | TRBD2 | CSARDRAGGQVPYF
TRBV29-1 | - | CSSSGPNEQFF
TRBV7-3 | TRBD1 | CASSPGTGEGYTF
TRBV20-1 | TRBD1 | CSAHTETGVLTEAFF
TRBV7-9 | TRBD1 | CASSLETGQRYF
TRBV4-1 | - | CASSLYRSWDYGYTF
TRBV3-1 | - | CASSQRGGFGTQYF
TRBV5-5 | - | CASSPGQKVDTQYF
TRBV5-4 | - | CASSLDPFSYNSPLHF
TRBV5-1 | TRBD1 | CASSLGGQGVYNEQFF
TRBV5-4 | - | CASSGGQRTDTQYF
TRBV6-5 | - | CASKRSQAYGYTF
TRBV20-1 | TRBD2 | CSASWTSGRREQYF
TRBV12-3/TRBV12-4 | - | CASSLARSLSTDTQYF
TRBV18 | TRBD2 | CASSPPSGGALNEQFF
TRBV6-1 | TRBD1 | CASSLTGGWGGANVLTF
TRBV2 | - | CASSGRHEQYF
TRBV4-1 | - | CASSQDSREQFF
TRBV20-1 | TRBD1 | CSARDERDRVLYEQYF
TRBV5-6 | - | CASSLEIQGGVLDTQYF
TRBV5-1 | - | CASSFGRTRDEQYF
TRBV12-3/TRBV12-4 | TRBD2 | CASRPVAGVGNEQFF
TRBV21-1 | - | CASSFIGTSSNQPQHF
TRBV2 | TRBD1 | CASSATGWDGYTF
TRBV12-3/TRBV12-4 | TRBD1 | CASTSTGANTEAFF
TRBV30 | TRBD1 | CAWSVFQGVNIQYF